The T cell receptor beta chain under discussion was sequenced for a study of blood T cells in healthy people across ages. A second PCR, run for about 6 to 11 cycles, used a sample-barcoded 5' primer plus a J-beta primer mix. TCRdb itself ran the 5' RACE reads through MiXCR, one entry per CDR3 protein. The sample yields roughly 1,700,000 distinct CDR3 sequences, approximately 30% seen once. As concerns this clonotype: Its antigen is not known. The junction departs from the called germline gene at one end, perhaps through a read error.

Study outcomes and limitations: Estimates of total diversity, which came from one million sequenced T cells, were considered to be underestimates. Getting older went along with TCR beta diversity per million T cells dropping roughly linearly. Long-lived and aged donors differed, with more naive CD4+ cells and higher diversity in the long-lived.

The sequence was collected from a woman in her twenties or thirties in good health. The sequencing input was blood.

CDR3 sequence: CAISDSRGSAQETQDF. The CDR3 bases are TGTGCCATCAGTGATTCTCGGGGGAGCGCTCAAGAGACCCAGGACTTC. This rearrangement joins TRBV10-3 to TRBJ2-5; perhaps TRBD2 as D (6 bases). CDR1 ENHRY and CDR2 SYGVKD come from the germline V gene. The CDR3 has 16 amino acids.